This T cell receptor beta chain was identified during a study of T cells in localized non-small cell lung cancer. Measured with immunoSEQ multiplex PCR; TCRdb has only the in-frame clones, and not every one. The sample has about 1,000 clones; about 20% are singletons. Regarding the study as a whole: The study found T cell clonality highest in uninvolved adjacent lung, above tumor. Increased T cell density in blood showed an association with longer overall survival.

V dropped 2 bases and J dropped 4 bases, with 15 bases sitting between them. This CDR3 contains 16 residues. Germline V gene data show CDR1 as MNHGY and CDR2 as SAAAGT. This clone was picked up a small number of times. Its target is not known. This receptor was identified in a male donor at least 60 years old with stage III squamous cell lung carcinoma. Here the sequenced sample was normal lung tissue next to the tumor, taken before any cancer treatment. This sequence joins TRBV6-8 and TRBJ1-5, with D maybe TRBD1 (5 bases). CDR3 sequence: CASSYPTTGWNQPQHF. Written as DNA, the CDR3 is TGTGCCAGCAGTTACCCCACAACAGGCTGGAATCAGCCCCAGCATTTT.